This TCR beta chain was obtained from a study of cytomegalovirus exposure and HLA in healthy donors. Regarding the study as a whole: Excluded were some V segments that proved indistinguishable, including TRBV6-2 and TRBV6-3. Accurate prediction of most subjects' HLA-A and HLA-B alleles from TCR beta sequences was reported.

V gave up 5 bases and J gave up 6 bases; unmatched junction bases: 6. This CDR3 contains 15 residues. CDR1 and CDR2 from the germline V gene are LNHDA and SQIVND (reference sequence). PCR involved 60 Vbeta and 13 Jbeta primers. Clones were sequenced by immunoSEQ multiplex PCR, and TCRdb holds only the in-frame ones, with some missing. The table records about 210,000 clones, roughly 87% of them present only once. There are a few counts of this clone. What it binds is not known. This sequence originates from a man aged 35-49 years in good health and CMV-seropositive. The material sequenced was PBMCs. The rearrangement joins TRBV19 to TRBJ1-4, with TRBD1 identical over 10 bases. This CDR3 reads CASSAGTGVDEKLFF. In nucleotides, the CDR3 is TGTGCCAGTAGTGCAGGGACAGGGGTCGATGAAAAACTGTTTTTT. Using reference TRBV19 and TRBJ1-4 for the parts outside the CDR3, the full variable domain is DGGITQSPKYLFRKEGQNVTLSCEQNLNHDAMYWYRQDPGQGLRLIYYSQIVNDFQKGDIAEGYSVSREKKESFPLTVTSAQKNPTAFYLCASSAGTGVDEKLFFGSGTQLSVL.